Listed below are T cell receptor beta chains from one sample, sequenced in a study of T cell repertoires in ileal Crohn's disease. Assay used: immunoSEQ multiplex PCR; TCRdb lists only in-frame clones, some missing. Altogether about 15,000 clones are present, just under 80% being singletons, with the ten largest covering under 4.5%. The sequenced sample was ileal tissue. These receptors originate from an adult with Crohn's disease. CDR3s include the opening cysteine and the closing phenylalanine or tryptophan. The order of the fields is CDR3 protein, CDR3 DNA, J gene, CDR3 length, D gene, V gene, clone size. A D gene is named only where the DNA matches it firmly. Size is omitted from some rows. Given values are once, few, many or a class for expanded clones.

CDR3: CASSESGQLEYTQYF
DNA: TGTGCCAGCAGCGAAAGCGGCCAACTAGAGTATACGCAGTATTTT
J: TRBJ2-3
length: 15
D: NA
V: TRBV7-2
size: NA

CDR3: CASSLEMGNQPQHF
DNA: TGTGCCAGCAGTTTAGAAATGGGCAATCAGCCCCAGCATTTT
J: TRBJ1-5
length: 14
D: NA
V: TRBV27
size: few

CDR3: CASSPGQAQSPLHF
DNA: TGCGCCAGCAGCCCGGGACAGGCACAATCACCCCTCCACTTT
J: TRBJ1-6
length: 14
D: TRBD1
V: TRBV5-1
size: once

CDR3: CASSLRGGQGEQYF
DNA: TGTGCCAGCAGCTTGAGGGGGGGACAGGGCGAGCAGTACTTC
J: TRBJ2-7
length: 14
D: TRBD1
V: TRBV7-2
size: few

CDR3: CAWSARGHDGRPQETQYF
DNA: TGTGCCTGGAGCGCCCGGGGGCACGATGGGAGGCCCCAAGAGACCCAGTACTTC
J: TRBJ2-5
length: 18
D: NA
V: TRBV30
size: NA

CDR3: CASQTITRTSGYTF
DNA: TGTGCCAGCCAAACTATTACGAGGACTTCTGGCTACACCTTC
J: TRBJ1-2
length: 14
D: NA
V: TRBV28
size: NA

CDR3: CASSYQGGSHQETQYF
DNA: TGTGCCAGCAGCTACCAGGGAGGGAGTCACCAAGAGACCCAGTACTTC
J: TRBJ2-5
length: 16
D: TRBD2
V: TRBV7-9
size: NA

CDR3: CATSRDLASTDTQYF
DNA: TGTGCCACCAGCAGAGATTTGGCCAGCACAGATACGCAGTATTTT
J: TRBJ2-3
length: 15
D: NA
V: TRBV15
size: few

CDR3: CASSLRGNNQPQHF
DNA: TGTGCCAGCAGCTTACGTGGGAACAATCAGCCCCAGCATTTT
J: TRBJ1-5
length: 14
D: NA
V: TRBV7-2
size: NA

CDR3: CASSPTVDWAQYF
DNA: TGTGCCAGCTCACCTACCGTAGATTGGGCCCAGTACTTC
J: TRBJ2-5
length: 13
D: NA
V: TRBV18
size: NA

CDR3: CASSPRGAEVSRHEQFF
DNA: TGTGCCAGTAGCCCCCGGGGGGCGGAGGTGTCGAGACATGAGCAGTTCTTC
J: TRBJ2-1
length: 17
D: NA
V: TRBV19
size: NA

CDR3: CASSDRDIYTDTQYF
DNA: TGTGCCAGCAGCGACCGGGACATCTACACAGATACGCAGTATTTT
J: TRBJ2-3
length: 15
D: NA
V: TRBV9
size: NA

CDR3: CASNRAGGHSTDTQYF
DNA: TGTGCCAGCAATAGAGCGGGGGGGCATAGCACAGATACGCAGTATTTT
J: TRBJ2-3
length: 16
D: TRBD2
V: TRBV9
size: NA

CDR3: CASKALVLQSGELFF
DNA: TGTGCCAGCAAGGCACTAGTACTCCAATCCGGGGAGCTGTTTTTT
J: TRBJ2-2
length: 15
D: NA
V: TRBV2
size: NA

CDR3: CSVEPGLDESTDTQYF
DNA: TGCAGCGTTGAACCAGGACTAGACGAAAGCACAGATACGCAGTATTTT
J: TRBJ2-3
length: 16
D: TRBD2
V: TRBV29-1
size: NA

CDR3: CASNQGQGPYNEQFF
DNA: TGTGCCAGTAACCAAGGGCAGGGACCCTACAATGAGCAGTTCTTC
J: TRBJ2-1
length: 15
D: NA
V: TRBV27
size: NA

CDR3: CASSFWGANEQYF
DNA: TGTGCCAGCAGCTTCTGGGGGGCAAACGAGCAGTACTTC
J: TRBJ2-7
length: 13
D: NA
V: TRBV4-2
size: NA

CDR3: CAWDRDRGETQYF
DNA: TGTGCCTGGGACCGGGACAGAGGGGAGACCCAGTACTTC
J: TRBJ2-5
length: 13
D: TRBD1
V: TRBV30
size: NA

CDR3: CAWSDRRLYGYTF
DNA: TGTGCCTGGAGCGACCGCCGGTTATATGGCTACACCTTC
J: TRBJ1-2
length: 13
D: NA
V: TRBV30
size: NA

CDR3: CASRRTGDGEKLFF
DNA: TGTGCCAGCAGGAGGACAGGGGATGGTGAAAAACTGTTTTTT
J: TRBJ1-4
length: 14
D: TRBD1
V: TRBV13
size: few

CDR3: CAIPTGRETQYF
DNA: TGTGCCATCCCGACTGGTCGGGAGACCCAGTACTTC
J: TRBJ2-5
length: 12
D: NA
V: TRBV4-2
size: NA

CDR3: CASSSLTGADNEKLFF
DNA: TGCGCCAGCAGCTCCTTAACAGGGGCGGATAATGAAAAACTGTTTTTT
J: TRBJ1-4
length: 16
D: TRBD1
V: TRBV5-1
size: NA

CDR3: CAWRLGPGSNYGYTF
DNA: TGTGCCTGGAGGTTAGGGCCAGGGAGTAACTATGGCTACACCTTC
J: TRBJ1-2
length: 15
D: NA
V: TRBV30
size: once